This is a list of T cell receptor beta chains from one sample in a study of identical twins. MiXCR, applied by TCRdb to the 5' RACE reads, yields one record per CDR3 protein. Altogether around 1.7 million distinct CDR3 sequences are present, under 35% being singletons, with the ten largest covering over 0.25%. Sequenced sample: cord blood. The source of these receptors is a newborn girl in good health. The CDR3 runs from the conserved cysteine through the conserved F or W. The D gene is left open where the match is weak. Only part of the rows carry a size: once, few, many, or a class if the clone is expanded.

v_gene	d_gene	j_gene	abundance	CDR3nt	CDR3aa
TRBV6-5	-	TRBJ1-5	few	TGTGCCAGCAGTTACCGGAAAGGCAATCAGCCCCAGCATTTT	CASSYRKGNQPQHF
TRBV25-1	TRBD2	TRBJ2-7	-	TGTGCCAGCAGTGAATACCAACTAGCGGGAGGGCCAGACGAGCAGTACTTC	CASSEYQLAGGPDEQYF
TRBV30	-	TRBJ1-2	-	TGTGCCTGGAGTGCACAGGTACTCTCTAACTATGGCTACACCTTC	CAWSAQVLSNYGYTF
TRBV10-3	TRBD2	TRBJ2-2	-	TGTGCCATCAGCAATGGACTAGCCCCCACCGGGGAGCTGTTTTTT	CAISNGLAPTGELFF
TRBV7-2	-	TRBJ2-7	many	TGTGCCAGCAGCTTGGGCGTCCCTTCCTACGAGCAGTACTTC	CASSLGVPSYEQYF
TRBV5-1	TRBD1	TRBJ1-5	-	TGCGCCAGCAGCTTGGGACAGGGAGAGCAGCCCCAGCATTTT	CASSLGQGEQPQHF
TRBV10-3	TRBD1	TRBJ2-7	few	TGTGCCATCAGTGGATCGACAGGGGACTACGAGCAGTACTTC	CAISGSTGDYEQYF
TRBV2	-	TRBJ1-1	-	TGTGCCAGCAGTGAAAGGGGCCGACAGTCGAACACTGAAGCTTTCTTT	CASSERGRQSNTEAFF
TRBV20-1	TRBD2	TRBJ2-1	many	TGCAGTGCTAGAGAGACTAGCGGTCCGTACAATGAGCAGTTCTTC	CSARETSGPYNEQFF
TRBV10-3	TRBD1	TRBJ1-6	few	TGTGCCATCAGTGAAACAGGGGACAATTCACCCCCCCACTTT	CAISETGDNSPPHF
TRBV30	-	TRBJ1-1	few	TGTGCCTGGAGTGCCCCTGAAGCTTTCTTT	CAWSAPEAFF
TRBV5-1	-	TRBJ1-1	-	TGCGCCAGCAGCTCGGGCAATCCGGGTAGCACTGAAGCTTTCTTT	CASSSGNPGSTEAFF
TRBV28	TRBD1	TRBJ1-2	many	TGTGCCAGCAGTTTGCGGACAGGGACCTATGGCTACACCTTC	CASSLRTGTYGYTF
TRBV20-1	-	TRBJ2-5	-	TGCAGTGCCAGGGTTCCCCAGGATGAAGAGACCCAGTACTTC	CSARVPQDEETQYF
TRBV18	-	TRBJ1-1	-	TGTGTTCGGGTCAACGACAGGAAGAACACTGAAGCTTTCTTT	CVRVNDRKNTEAFF
TRBV20-1	-	TRBJ2-3	few	TGCAGTGCTAGAGATCCCGGGACTCTAACAGATACGCAGTATTTT	CSARDPGTLTDTQYF
TRBV2	TRBD2	TRBJ2-1	-	TGTGCCAGCAGTGGATGCGGGGGAACCTACAATGAGCAGTTCTTC	CASSGCGGTYNEQFF
TRBV20-1	TRBD2	TRBJ2-5	-	TGCAGTATTAGCGGGGAGAAGGTGCAAGAGACCCAGTACTTC	CSISGEKVQETQYF
TRBV6-5	-	TRBJ1-6	once	TGTGCCAGCAGTAACCATAATTCACCCCTCCACTTT	CASSNHNSPLHF
TRBV7-6	-	TRBJ2-1	few	TGTGCCAGCAGCCCTATCACGGCGAGGTACAATGAGCAGTTCTTC	CASSPITARYNEQFF
TRBV29-1	-	TRBJ2-5	-	TGCAGCGTTGGGAGGGGTGTAGGCTCCAATGAGCAGTACTTC	CSVGRGVGSNEQYF
TRBV27	-	TRBJ1-4	-	TGTGCCAGCAGTCTAATGAGAAATGAAAAACTGTTTTTT	CASSLMRNEKLFF
TRBV6-5	-	TRBJ2-1	-	TGTGCCAGCAGAGCGAGACTCTTGGGGAATGAGCAGTTCTTC	CASRARLLGNEQFF
TRBV5-1	TRBD1	TRBJ2-1	-	TGCGCCAGCAGCTTGGGACAGGGTAGTGGCTACAATGAGCAGTTCTTC	CASSLGQGSGYNEQFF
TRBV4-1	TRBD2	TRBJ2-1	few	TGCGCCAGCAGCCAATTCCTTCTAGCGGGAATAAATGAGCAGTTCTTC	CASSQFLLAGINEQFF
TRBV20-1	-	TRBJ1-4	-	TGCAGTGCTAGAGAGGGGGCCGGGAATTCTAATGAAAAACTGTTTTTT	CSAREGAGNSNEKLFF
TRBV15	TRBD1	TRBJ2-3	-	TGTGCCACCAGCGCACCCGGGACAGGGGGCACAGATACGCAGTATTTT	CATSAPGTGGTDTQYF
TRBV4-2	TRBD1	TRBJ2-5	-	TGTGCCAGCAGCCAAGAGAAAACAGGGGACGAGACCCAGTACTTC	CASSQEKTGDETQYF
TRBV20-1	-	TRBJ1-5	-	TGCAGTGCTAGAGAAGGGGGTGGGTATCAGCCCCAGCATTTT	CSAREGGGYQPQHF
TRBV5-1	-	TRBJ1-2	-	TGCGCCGGCAGCTTAGTCCTCTACAGGGAAGCTAACTATGGCTACACCTTC	CAGSLVLYREANYGYTF
TRBV5-6	-	TRBJ1-2	many	TGTGCCAGCAGCAAGGGACGGTACGGGGGATCCTATGGCTACACCTTC	CASSKGRYGGSYGYTF
TRBV12-3/TRBV12-4	TRBD2	TRBJ2-7	-	TGTGCCAGCAGTTTCCCTCGTCTCGGAGCGGGAGAGAACGAGCAGTACTTC	CASSFPRLGAGENEQYF
TRBV12-3/TRBV12-4	-	TRBJ1-1	few	TGTGCCAGCAGTGTCCATGGGGGCACTGAAGCTTTCTTT	CASSVHGGTEAFF
TRBV4-2	TRBD2	TRBJ2-1	many	TGTGCCAGCAGCCAAGGGACTAGTAAAAGCAATGAGCAGTTCTTC	CASSQGTSKSNEQFF
TRBV3-1	TRBD2	TRBJ2-1	-	TGTGCCAGCAGGAAGGGCGGAGGACTAGCGGGATACAATGAGCAGTTCTTC	CASRKGGGLAGYNEQFF
TRBV4-2	-	TRBJ2-3	many	TGTGCCAGCAGCCAAGATCAGTGGGCAGATACGCAGTATTTT	CASSQDQWADTQYF
TRBV27	TRBD2	TRBJ2-5	few	TGTGCCAGCAGTTTTACGCTAACTAGCGGGAGGGCCGGGGATGAGCAGTACTTC	CASSFTLTSGRAGDEQYF
TRBV6-6	-	TRBJ2-5	-	TGTGCCAGCCGAGTGGCCAGTGGGCAGTACTTC	CASRVASGQYF
TRBV20-1	-	TRBJ1-5	-	TGCAGTGCTAGAGAGAGAGGAGGCAATCAGCCCCAGCATTTT	CSARERGGNQPQHF
TRBV6-4	-	TRBJ1-4	few	TGTGCCAGCAGTGACGGACGGGACACCGACTGGCGGTGGGTGTTTTTT	CASSDGRDTDWRWVFF
TRBV11-1	-	TRBJ2-3	-	TGTGCCAGCAGCTTAGCGAAGGCTAGCGCCAATCAGAACACAGATACGCAGTATTTT	CASSLAKASANQNTDTQYF
TRBV28	TRBD1	TRBJ2-6	-	TGTGCCAGCAGTGGGGACAGAAACTCTGGGGCCAACGTCCTGACTTTC	CASSGDRNSGANVLTF